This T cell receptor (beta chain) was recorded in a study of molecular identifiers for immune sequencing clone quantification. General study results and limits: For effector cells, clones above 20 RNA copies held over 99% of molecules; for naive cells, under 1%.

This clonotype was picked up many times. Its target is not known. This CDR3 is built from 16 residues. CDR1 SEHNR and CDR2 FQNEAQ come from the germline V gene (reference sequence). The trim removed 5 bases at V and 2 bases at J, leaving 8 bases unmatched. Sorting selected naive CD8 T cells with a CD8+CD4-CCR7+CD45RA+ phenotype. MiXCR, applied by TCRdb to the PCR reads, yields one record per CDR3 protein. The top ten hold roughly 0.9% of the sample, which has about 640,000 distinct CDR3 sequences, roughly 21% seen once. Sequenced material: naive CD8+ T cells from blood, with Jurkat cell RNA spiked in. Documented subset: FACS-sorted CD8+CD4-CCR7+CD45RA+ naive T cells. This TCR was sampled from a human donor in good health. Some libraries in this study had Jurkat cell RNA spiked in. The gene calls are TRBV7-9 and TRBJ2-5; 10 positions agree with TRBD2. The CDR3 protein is CASSRLAGVLQETQYF. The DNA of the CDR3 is TGTGCCAGCAGCCGGCTAGCGGGAGTTTTACAAGAGACCCAGTACTTC.